Listed here is a single T cell receptor beta chain. The sample is drawn from a study of OX40 agonist ivuxolimab in advanced cancers. TCRdb's table, derived via immunoSEQ multiplex PCR, lists solely in-frame clones and lacks some. The data show 70,000 to 95,000 clones, roughly 94% seen once. V lost 4 bases and J lost 1; bases outside the gene matches: 10. The CDR3 consists of 17 residues. Looked up from germline, CDR1 is MNHEY and CDR2 is SMNVEV (reference sequence). The starting material was CD4+ or CD8+ T cells sorted from blood, obtained in a trial of the OX40 agonist ivuxolimab. The genes are TRBV27 and TRBJ1-1; 9 nucleotides line up with TRBD1. The clonotype was recovered from an adult with an advanced solid tumor such as melanoma, head and neck, liver or kidney cancer. The CDR3 here is CASSSLPGQGENTEAFF. For the CDR3, the DNA is TGTGCCAGCAGTTCCTTACCGGGACAGGGAGAGAACACTGAAGCTTTCTTT.